A single sample gave rise to the 17 T cell receptor beta chains below, sequenced in a study of shared clonotypes between healthy human individuals. Libraries were prepared by immunoSEQ multiplex PCR; TCRdb keeps only in-frame clonotypes and omits some of them. The profile shows hundreds of thousands of clones, roughly 95% of them singletons. The sequenced sample consisted of naive CD4+ T cells sorted from blood. Subset specified: CD45RA+ positively selected. The receptor source for this set is a woman aged 25-40 years in good health.

The genes are TRBV5-1 and TRBJ1-5; 7 bases map to TRBD1. The V gene end was trimmed by 5 bases and the J gene end by 2 bases; junction bases not matched to a gene: 7. CDR3 length: 15 amino acids. From germline, CDR1 is SGHRS and CDR2 YFSETQ. The CDR3 here is CASSEGAGGNQPQHF. CDR3 DNA sequence: TGCGCCAGCAGTGAGGGGGCGGGAGGCAATCAGCCCCAGCATTTT.

The J gene is TRBJ2-3, the V gene TRBV27; either TRBD1 or TRBD2 may fit D (5 bases each). The CDR3 runs to 17 residues. Germline V CDR1 and CDR2: MNHEY, SMNVEV (reference sequence). V was shortened by 3 bases and J by 0 bases, with 16 bases between the two germline ends. This chain's CDR3 is CASSLWGTPDSTDTQYF. DNA of the CDR3: TGTGCCAGCAGTTTGTGGGGGACGCCGGATAGCACAGATACGCAGTATTTT.

The chain combines TRBV18 with TRBJ1-5, with D unresolved. Germline assignment: CDR1 KGHSH and CDR2 LQKENI. Trimming removed 4 bases from V and 6 bases from J, with 13 bases in between. The CDR3 contains 14 residues. CDR3 in DNA: TGTGCCAGCTCACGAGCGGACTCAAGTCAGCCCCAGCATTTT. Protein: CASSRADSSQPQHF. The full variable domain, with the rest looked up from reference TRBV18 and TRBJ1-5, is NAGVMQNPRHLVRRRGQEARLRCSPMKGHSHVYWYRQLPEEGLKFMVYLQKENIIDESGMPKERFSAEFPKEGPSILRIQQVVRGDSAAYFCASSRADSSQPQHFGDGTRLSIL.

V usage is TRBV30 and J usage is TRBJ2-5; unclear D gene. The CDR3 length is 13 residues. V lost 5 bases, J lost 2 bases, and 12 bases lay in between. The V gene's germline CDR1 is GTSNPN and CDR2 SVGIG (reference sequence). CDR3 DNA sequence: TGTGCCTGGCGTGGCTCCGGGCAAGAGACCCAGTACTTC. Translation gives CAWRGSGQETQYF. Based on the CDR3 plus reference TRBV30 and TRBJ2-5, the full variable domain is SQTIHQWPATLVQPVGSPLSLECTVEGTSNPNLYWYRQAAGRGLQLLFYSVGIGQISSEVPQNLSASRPQDRQFILSSKKLLLSDSGFYLCAWRGSGQETQYFGPGTRLLVL.

The rearrangement links TRBV7-2 to TRBJ2-5, with D uncertain. This CDR3 comprises 14 residues. CDR1 SGHTA and CDR2 FQGNSA come from the germline V gene. Trimming left V 5 bases short and J 5 bases short, with 15 bases between. CDR3 in DNA: TGTGCCAGCAGCCACAACACCATGACGGAGACCCAGTACTTC. Protein product: CASSHNTMTETQYF.

V gene TRBV18 combines with J gene TRBJ2-3; TRBD2 matches at 9 bases. This CDR3 has 16 residues. The V segment lost 2 bases and the J segment 3 bases; nucleotides outside the gene matches: 6. Germline CDR1 is KGHSH and CDR2 is LQKENI. The CDR3 bases are TGTGCCAGCTCACCAGTGAGCGGGAGGAAAACAGATACGCAGTATTTT. Protein sequence: CASSPVSGRKTDTQYF.

The rearrangement uses TRBV19 and TRBJ2-7; D may correspond to TRBD1 or TRBD2 (6 bases each). Trimming took 7 bases from V and 7 from J, leaving 20 bases between them. CDR1 is LNHDA, CDR2 SQIVND, per germline (reference sequence). This CDR3 comprises 14 residues. CDR3 in amino acids: CASKGGDSYGEQYF. The CDR3 DNA sequence: TGTGCCAGTAAGGGGGGCGATTCTTACGGGGAGCAGTACTTC.

This clone was seen only once. V is TRBV29-1 and J is TRBJ2-7, with D tentatively TRBD1 (6 bases). This CDR3 region has 13 residues. The germline CDR1 and CDR2 sequences are SQVTM and ANQGSEA. V dropped 6 bases and J dropped 0 bases, with 12 bases sitting between them. CDR3 sequence reads: CSVVGQSSYEQYF. The CDR3 region has the DNA TGCAGCGTCGTCGGACAGAGCTCCTACGAGCAGTACTTC.

J is TRBJ2-7 and V is TRBV6-5, with D perhaps TRBD1 or TRBD2 (5 bases each). V was cut by 6 bases and J by 2 bases, with 14 bases left in between. This CDR3 has 14 amino acids. Germline lookup yields CDR1 MNHEY and CDR2 SVGAGI. CDR3 DNA sequence: TGTGCCAGCAGGCCCCCGGGACCAACCTACGAGCAGTACTTC. It yields the protein CASRPPGPTYEQYF.

This rearrangement joins TRBV5-6 to TRBJ1-5; possibly TRBD1 for D (6 bases). CDR1 SGHDT and CDR2 YYEEEE come from the germline V gene. Trimming cost V 2 bases and J 5 bases, with 14 bases left between them. The CDR3 has 15 amino acids. The CDR3 spells CASSLRGALYQPQHF. CDR3 nucleotide sequence: TGTGCCAGCAGCTTACGGGGGGCGCTCTATCAGCCCCAGCATTTT.

This clone was counted once. This sequence joins TRBV15 and TRBJ2-7, with a possible D match to TRBD1 (6 bases). The CDR3 is made up of 14 amino acids. Germline V gene data show CDR1 as LNHNV and CDR2 as YYDKDF (reference sequence). Trimming pared 2 bases from V and 3 bases from J, leaving 11 bases between. CDR3 in amino acids: CATSRYQGSYEQYF. The CDR3 DNA is TGTGCCACCAGCAGATATCAGGGGAGCTACGAGCAGTACTTC.

The chain joins TRBV18 to TRBJ2-5; 15 bases align to TRBD2. The V gene end was trimmed by 3 bases and the J gene end by 3 bases; junction bases not matched to a gene: 5. CDR3 size: 17 residues. Germline V gene data show CDR1 as KGHSH and CDR2 as LQKENI. CDR3: CASSPAGTSGRKETQYF. CDR3 nucleotide sequence: TGTGCCAGCTCACCCGCCGGGACTAGCGGGAGGAAAGAGACCCAGTACTTC.

The V gene is TRBV5-1, the J gene TRBJ2-1; possibly TRBD1 or TRBD2 for D (5 bases each). Germline-derived CDR1 and CDR2 are SGHRS and YFSETQ. The CDR3 has 14 residues. V lost 4 bases and J lost 4, with 12 bases in between. CDR3 nucleotide sequence: TGCGCCAGCAGCCCTGGGGACGGTTACAATGAGCAGTTCTTC. Encoded protein: CASSPGDGYNEQFF. Variable domain in full (rest from reference TRBV5-1 and TRBJ2-1): KAGVTQTPRYLIKTRGQQVTLSCSPISGHRSVSWYQQTPGQGLQFLFEYFSETQRNKGNFPGRFSGRQFSNSRSEMNVSTLELGDSALYLCASSPGDGYNEQFFGPGTRLTVL.

CDR3 nucleotide sequence: TGCGCCAGCAGTGATAGGACCGCAGGAACGAACGAGCAGTACTTC. Protein product: CASSDRTAGTNEQYF. This rearrangement joins TRBV10-2 to TRBJ2-7; D ambiguous. CDR1 is WSHSY, CDR2 SAAADI, per germline. Trimming cost V 3 bases and J 5 bases, with 17 bases left between them. The CDR3 length is 15 residues.

In DNA, the CDR3 is TGTGCCAGCAGCCCCGGGACAGGGAATTGGAATGAGCAGTTCTTC. Translating gives CASSPGTGNWNEQFF. This chain links TRBV28 with TRBJ2-1; 9 nucleotides align to TRBD1. The germline V gene encodes CDR1 MDHEN and CDR2 SYDVKM. With 6 bases clipped from V and 7 bases from J, the junction kept 10 bases outside the gene matches. This CDR3 is built from 15 residues. Full variable domain (rest looked up from reference TRBV28 and TRBJ2-1): DVKVTQSSRYLVKRTGEKVFLECVQDMDHENMFWYRQDPGLGLRLIYFSYDVKMKEKGDIPEGYSVSREKKERFSLILESASTNQTSMYLCASSPGTGNWNEQFFGPGTRLTVL.

The rearrangement joins TRBV5-4 to TRBJ1-2; 7 bases map to TRBD1. The length of the CDR3 is 13 residues. V lost 4 bases to trimming and J lost 4 bases; unmatched junction nucleotides: 4. CDR1 SGHNT and CDR2 YYREEE come from the germline V gene (reference sequence). The CDR3 loop reads CASSLQGIYGYTF. The CDR3 DNA sequence: TGTGCCAGCAGCCTACAGGGGATCTATGGCTACACCTTC.

CDR3 sequence reads: CASSTERDTQYF. As DNA, the CDR3 is TGTGCCAGCAGCACCGAGCGGGATACGCAGTATTTT. The chain links TRBV7-8 to TRBJ2-3; D possibly corresponds to TRBD2 (5 bases). The CDR3 covers 12 residues. Germline CDR1 reads SGHVS; CDR2 reads FQNEAQ. V lost 5 bases and J lost 6, with 9 bases in between.